This T cell receptor (beta chain) stems from a study of blood T cell repertoires in COVID-19. Looking at the study overall: T cells, B-cell-depleted T cells, or PBMCs provided the cDNA or gDNA that served as material.

Per the original methods: Amplified reference gene primers provided the basis for estimating nucleated cell counts. Assay: immunoSEQ multiplex PCR; the TCRdb copy retains only in-frame clones and omits some. D and trimming were read from the DNA, whereas the V and J calls and clone size are those reported in that table. Of around 420,000 clones detected, roughly 86% appear once; the ten largest clones hold over 2%. Participant ages covered roughly 18 to 89 years across 24 US areas. Cohort assignment relied on participant-reported clinical history. Germline CDR1 is SGHVS and CDR2 is FQNEAQ. This CDR3 region has 14 residues. V dropped 5 bases and J dropped 8 bases, with 15 bases sitting between them.

The TCR originated in a woman between 40 and 55 years old with acute COVID-19. The chain employs TRBV7-8 and TRBJ1-4; the D gene is possibly TRBD1 (5 bases). Material: PBMCs or T cells enriched from blood (not recorded which). The CDR3 reads CASSPGGANEKLFF. In DNA, the CDR3 is TGTGCCAGCAGCCCAGGTGGGGCAAACGAAAAACTGTTTTTT.